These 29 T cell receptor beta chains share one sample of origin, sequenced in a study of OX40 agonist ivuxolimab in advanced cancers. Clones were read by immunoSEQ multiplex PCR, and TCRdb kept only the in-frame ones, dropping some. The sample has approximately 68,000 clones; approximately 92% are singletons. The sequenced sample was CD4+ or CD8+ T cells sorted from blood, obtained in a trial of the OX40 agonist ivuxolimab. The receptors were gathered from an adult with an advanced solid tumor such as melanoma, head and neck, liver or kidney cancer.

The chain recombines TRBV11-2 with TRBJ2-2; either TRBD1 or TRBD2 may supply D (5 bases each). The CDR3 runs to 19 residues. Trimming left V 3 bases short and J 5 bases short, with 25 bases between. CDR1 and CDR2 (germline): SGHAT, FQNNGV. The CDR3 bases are TGTGCCAGCAGCTTTACAGGACTCCCCATTATCCCGGAGACCGGGGAGCTGTTTTTT. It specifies CASSFTGLPIIPETGELFF.

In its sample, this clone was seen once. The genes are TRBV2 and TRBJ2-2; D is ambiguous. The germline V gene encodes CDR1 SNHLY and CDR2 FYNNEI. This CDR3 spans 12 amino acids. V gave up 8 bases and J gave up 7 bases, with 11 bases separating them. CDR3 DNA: TGTGCCAGCCCAAGCTCGGGCGGGGAGCTGTTTTTT. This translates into CASPSSGGELFF.

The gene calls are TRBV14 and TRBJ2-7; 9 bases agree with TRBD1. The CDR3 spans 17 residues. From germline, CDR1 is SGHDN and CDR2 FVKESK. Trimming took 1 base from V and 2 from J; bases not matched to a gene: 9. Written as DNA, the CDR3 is TGTGCCAGCAGCCAAGTACCCGGGACAGGGCTTGCCTACGAGCAGTACTTC. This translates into CASSQVPGTGLAYEQYF.

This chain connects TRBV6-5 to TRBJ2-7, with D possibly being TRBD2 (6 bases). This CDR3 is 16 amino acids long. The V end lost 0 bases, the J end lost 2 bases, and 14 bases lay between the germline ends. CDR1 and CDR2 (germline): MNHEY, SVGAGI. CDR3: CASSYSLGDFAYEQYF. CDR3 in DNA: TGTGCCAGCAGTTACTCGTTAGGGGACTTTGCCTACGAGCAGTACTTC.

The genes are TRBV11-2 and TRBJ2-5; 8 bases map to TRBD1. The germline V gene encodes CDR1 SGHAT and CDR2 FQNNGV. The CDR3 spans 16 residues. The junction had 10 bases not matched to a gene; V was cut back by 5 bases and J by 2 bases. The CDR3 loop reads CASSHSDGQGQETQYF. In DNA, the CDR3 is TGTGCCAGCAGCCACTCCGACGGACAGGGACAAGAGACCCAGTACTTC.

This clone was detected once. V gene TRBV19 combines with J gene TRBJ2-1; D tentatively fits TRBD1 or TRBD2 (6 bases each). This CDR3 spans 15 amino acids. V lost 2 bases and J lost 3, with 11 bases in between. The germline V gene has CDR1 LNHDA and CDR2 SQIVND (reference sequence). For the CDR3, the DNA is TGTGCCAGTAGTATACTCGGGGGCAACTACAATGAGCAGTTCTTC. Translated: CASSILGGNYNEQFF.

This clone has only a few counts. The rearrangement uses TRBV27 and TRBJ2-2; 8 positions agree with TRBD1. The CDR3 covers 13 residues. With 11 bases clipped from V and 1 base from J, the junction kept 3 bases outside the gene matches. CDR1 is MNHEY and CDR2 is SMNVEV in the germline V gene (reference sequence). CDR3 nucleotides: TGTGCCGGCGGGACAGGGAACACCGGGGAGCTGTTTTTT. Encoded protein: CAGGTGNTGELFF.

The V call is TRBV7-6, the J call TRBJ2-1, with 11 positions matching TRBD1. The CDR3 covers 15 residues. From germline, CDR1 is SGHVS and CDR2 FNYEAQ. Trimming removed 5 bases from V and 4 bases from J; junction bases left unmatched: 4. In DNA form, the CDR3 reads TGTGCCAGCAGCCTGGGACAGGGGGTTTACAATGAGCAGTTCTTC. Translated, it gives CASSLGQGVYNEQFF.

The DNA of the CDR3 is TGTGCCGAACAAGATCCGGGGACCTCTGGAAACACCATATATTTT. Its protein is CAEQDPGTSGNTIYF. The chain uses TRBV19 and TRBJ1-3, with a weak D call TRBD1 (5 bases). The germline gives CDR1 LNHDA, CDR2 SQIVND (reference sequence). V was pared by 11 bases and J by 0 bases, with 17 bases between. CDR3 size: 15 residues.

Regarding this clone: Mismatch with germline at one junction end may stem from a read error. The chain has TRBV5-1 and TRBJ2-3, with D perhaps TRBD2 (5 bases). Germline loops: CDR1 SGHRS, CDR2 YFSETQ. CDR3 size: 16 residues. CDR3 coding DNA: TGCGCCAGCAGCCTCGGGGAGAGCTGGAGCTACGATATGCAGTATTTT. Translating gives CASSLGESWSYDMQYF.

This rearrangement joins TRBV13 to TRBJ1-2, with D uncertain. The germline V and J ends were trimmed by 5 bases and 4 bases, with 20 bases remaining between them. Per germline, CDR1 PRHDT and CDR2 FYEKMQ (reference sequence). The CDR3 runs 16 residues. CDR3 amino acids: CASSHGTTPNGYGYTF. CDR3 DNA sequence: TGTGCCAGCAGCCACGGCACCACCCCAAACGGCTATGGCTACACCTTC.

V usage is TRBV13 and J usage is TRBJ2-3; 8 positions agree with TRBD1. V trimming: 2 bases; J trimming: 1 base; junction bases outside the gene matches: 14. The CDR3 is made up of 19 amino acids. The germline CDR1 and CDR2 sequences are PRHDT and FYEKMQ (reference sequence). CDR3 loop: CASSLILTRTGKGTDTQYF. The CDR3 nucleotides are TGTGCCAGCAGCTTAATCCTTACCCGGACAGGGAAAGGCACAGATACGCAGTATTTT.

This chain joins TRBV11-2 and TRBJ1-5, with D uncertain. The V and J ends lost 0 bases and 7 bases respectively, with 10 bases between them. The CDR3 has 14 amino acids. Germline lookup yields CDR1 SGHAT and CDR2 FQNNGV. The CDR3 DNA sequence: TGTGCCAGCAGCTTAGACCATTCTCTCCAGCCCCAGCATTTT. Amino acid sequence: CASSLDHSLQPQHF.

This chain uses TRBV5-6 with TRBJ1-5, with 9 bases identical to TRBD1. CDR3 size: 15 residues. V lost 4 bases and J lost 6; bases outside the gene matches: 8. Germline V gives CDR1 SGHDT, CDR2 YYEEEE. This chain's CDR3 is CASSGGTGFGQPQHF. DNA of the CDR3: TGTGCCAGCAGCGGGGGGACAGGGTTTGGTCAGCCCCAGCATTTT.

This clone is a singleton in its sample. CDR3 sequence: CASSQTGTGHGELFF. Written as DNA, the CDR3 is TGCGCCAGCAGTCAAACCGGGACAGGGCACGGGGAGCTGTTTTTT. The chain links TRBV23-1 to TRBJ2-2, with 9 nucleotides matching TRBD1. TRBV23-1 is an open reading frame whose function is uncertain. V trimming: 2 bases; J trimming: 7 bases; junction bases outside the gene matches: 5. The CDR3 extends over 15 amino acids.

In DNA, the CDR3 is TGTGCCAGCACGAGCCGACAGGAGACCCAGTACTTC. Encoded protein: CASTSRQETQYF. This rearrangement joins TRBV7-9 to TRBJ2-5, with a tentative D call TRBD1 (5 bases). The CDR3 is made up of 12 amino acids. Trimming removed 7 bases at V and 5 bases at J, with 11 bases between. Looked up from germline, CDR1 is SEHNR and CDR2 is FQNEAQ (reference sequence).

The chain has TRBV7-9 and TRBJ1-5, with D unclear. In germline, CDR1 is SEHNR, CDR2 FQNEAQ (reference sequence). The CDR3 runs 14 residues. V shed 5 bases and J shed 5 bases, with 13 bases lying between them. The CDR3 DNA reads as TGTGCCAGCAGCCCTCCTGGAATTCATCAGCCCCAGCATTTT. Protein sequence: CASSPPGIHQPQHF.

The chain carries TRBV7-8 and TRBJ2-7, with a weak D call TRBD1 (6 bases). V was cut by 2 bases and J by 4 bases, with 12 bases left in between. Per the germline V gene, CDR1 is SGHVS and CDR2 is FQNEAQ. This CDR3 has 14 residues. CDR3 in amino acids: CASSLSLGAYEQYF. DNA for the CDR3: TGTGCCAGCAGCTTAAGTCTGGGGGCTTACGAGCAGTACTTC.

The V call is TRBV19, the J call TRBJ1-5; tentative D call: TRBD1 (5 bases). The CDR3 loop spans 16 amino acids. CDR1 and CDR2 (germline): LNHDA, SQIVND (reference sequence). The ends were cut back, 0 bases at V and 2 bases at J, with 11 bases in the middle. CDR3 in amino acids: CASSIDPGEGNQPQHF. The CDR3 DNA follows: TGTGCCAGTAGTATAGATCCGGGGGAGGGCAATCAGCCCCAGCATTTT.

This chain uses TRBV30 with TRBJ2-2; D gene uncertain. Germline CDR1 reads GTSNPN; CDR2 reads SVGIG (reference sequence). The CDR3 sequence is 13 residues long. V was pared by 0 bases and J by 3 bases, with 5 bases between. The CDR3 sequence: CAWSVGDTGELFF. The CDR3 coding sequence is TGTGCCTGGAGTGTTGGGGACACCGGGGAGCTGTTTTTT. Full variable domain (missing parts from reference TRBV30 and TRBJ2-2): SQTIHQWPATLVQPVGSPLSLECTVEGTSNPNLYWYRQAAGRGLQLLFYSVGIGQISSEVPQNLSASRPQDRQFILSSKKLLLSDSGFYLCAWSVGDTGELFFGEGSRLTVL.

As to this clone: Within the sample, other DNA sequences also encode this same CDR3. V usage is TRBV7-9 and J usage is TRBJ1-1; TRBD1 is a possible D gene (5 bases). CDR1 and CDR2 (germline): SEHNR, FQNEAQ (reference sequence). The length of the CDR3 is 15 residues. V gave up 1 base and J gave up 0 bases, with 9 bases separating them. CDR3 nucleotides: TGTGCCAGCAGCTTAGGGGGACCGTTGAACACTGAAGCTTTCTTT. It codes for CASSLGGPLNTEAFF. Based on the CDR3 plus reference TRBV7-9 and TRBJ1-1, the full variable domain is DTGVSQNPRHKITKRGQNVTFRCDPISEHNRLYWYRQTLGQGPEFLTYFQNEAQLEKSRLLSDRFSAERPKGSFSTLEIQRTEQGDSAMYLCASSLGGPLNTEAFFGQGTRLTVV.

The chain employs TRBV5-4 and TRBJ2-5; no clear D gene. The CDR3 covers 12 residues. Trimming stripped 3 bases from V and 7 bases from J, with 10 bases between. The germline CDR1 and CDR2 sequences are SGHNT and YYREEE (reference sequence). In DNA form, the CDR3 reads TGTGCCAGCAGCTATGAAGGTGCGACCCAGTACTTC. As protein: CASSYEGATQYF. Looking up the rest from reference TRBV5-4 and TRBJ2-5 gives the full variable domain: ETGVTQSPTHLIKTRGQQVTLRCSSQSGHNTVSWYQQALGQGPQFIFQYYREEENGRGNFPPRFSGLQFPNYSSELNVNALELDDSALYLCASSYEGATQYFGPGTRLLVL.

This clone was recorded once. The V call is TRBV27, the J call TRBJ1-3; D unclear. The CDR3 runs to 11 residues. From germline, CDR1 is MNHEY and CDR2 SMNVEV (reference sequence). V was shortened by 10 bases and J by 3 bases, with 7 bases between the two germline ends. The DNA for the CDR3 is TGTGCCACCTCCTTTGGAAACACCATATATTTT. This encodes CATSFGNTIYF.

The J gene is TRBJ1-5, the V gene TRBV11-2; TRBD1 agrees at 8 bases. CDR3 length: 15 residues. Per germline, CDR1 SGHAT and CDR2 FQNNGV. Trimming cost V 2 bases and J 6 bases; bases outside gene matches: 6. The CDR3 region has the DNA TGTGCCAGCAGCTTAAGCCAGGGGGCCTTTCAGCCCCAGCATTTT. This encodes CASSLSQGAFQPQHF.

Here the CDR3 DNA reads TGTGCCAGCAGTTTTGACAGGGGCGGCTACAATGAGCAGTTCTTC. It encodes CASSFDRGGYNEQFF. This chain uses TRBV11-3 with TRBJ2-1, with 8 bases lining up with TRBD1. Per the germline V gene, CDR1 is SGHNT and CDR2 is YENEEA. The V segment lost 6 bases and the J segment 3 bases; nucleotides outside the gene matches: 7. This CDR3 contains 15 residues.

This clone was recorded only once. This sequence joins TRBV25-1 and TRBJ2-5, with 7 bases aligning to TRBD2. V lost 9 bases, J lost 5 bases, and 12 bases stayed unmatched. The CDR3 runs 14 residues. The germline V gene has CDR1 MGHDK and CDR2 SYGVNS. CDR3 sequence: CASSSGGPSETQYF. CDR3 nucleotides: TGTGCCAGTTCCTCGGGGGGTCCCTCGGAGACCCAGTACTTC.

CDR3 sequence reads: CASSTRTGRKTKNQPQHF. The CDR3 DNA is TGTGCCAGCAGCACTCGGACAGGCCGTAAAACTAAGAATCAGCCCCAGCATTTT. The V call is TRBV5-4, the J call TRBJ1-5, with 7 bases lining up with TRBD1. V shed 4 bases and J 4 bases; nucleotides not matched to a gene: 17. This CDR3 has 18 amino acids. Germline CDR1 is SGHNT and CDR2 is YYREEE (reference sequence).

CDR3 region: CASSKARTGCDEQYF. CDR3 bases: TGTGCCAGCAGCAAAGCTCGGACAGGGTGCGACGAGCAGTACTTC. The V gene is TRBV21-1, the J gene TRBJ2-7; the table's D call TRBD1 went unverified against the DNA. TRBV21-1 is reported as a pseudogene. The CDR3 is 15 amino acids.

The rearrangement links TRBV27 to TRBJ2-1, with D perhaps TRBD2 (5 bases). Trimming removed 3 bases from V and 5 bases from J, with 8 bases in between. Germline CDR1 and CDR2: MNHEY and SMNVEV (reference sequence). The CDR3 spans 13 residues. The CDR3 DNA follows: TGTGCCAGCAGTTTCGGAGGAAACAATGAGCAGTTCTTC. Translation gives CASSFGGNNEQFF.